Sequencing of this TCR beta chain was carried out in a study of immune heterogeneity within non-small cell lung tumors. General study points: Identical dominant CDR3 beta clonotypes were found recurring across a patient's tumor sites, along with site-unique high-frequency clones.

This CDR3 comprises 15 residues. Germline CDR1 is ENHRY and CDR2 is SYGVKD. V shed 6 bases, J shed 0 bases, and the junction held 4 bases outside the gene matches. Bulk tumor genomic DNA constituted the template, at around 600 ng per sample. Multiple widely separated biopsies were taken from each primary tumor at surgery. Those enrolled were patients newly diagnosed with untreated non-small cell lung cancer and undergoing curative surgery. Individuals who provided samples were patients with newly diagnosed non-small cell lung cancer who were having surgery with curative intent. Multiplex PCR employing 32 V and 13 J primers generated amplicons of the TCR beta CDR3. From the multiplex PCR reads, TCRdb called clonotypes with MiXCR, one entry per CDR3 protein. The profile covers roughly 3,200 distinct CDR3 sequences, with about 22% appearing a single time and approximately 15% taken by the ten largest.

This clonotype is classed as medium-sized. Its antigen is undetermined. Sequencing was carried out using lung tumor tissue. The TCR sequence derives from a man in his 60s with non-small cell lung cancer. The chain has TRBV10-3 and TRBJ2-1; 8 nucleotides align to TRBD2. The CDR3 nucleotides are TGTGCCATCAGGGAGCGGGAGTTCTCCTACAATGAGCAGTTCTTC. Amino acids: CAIREREFSYNEQFF.